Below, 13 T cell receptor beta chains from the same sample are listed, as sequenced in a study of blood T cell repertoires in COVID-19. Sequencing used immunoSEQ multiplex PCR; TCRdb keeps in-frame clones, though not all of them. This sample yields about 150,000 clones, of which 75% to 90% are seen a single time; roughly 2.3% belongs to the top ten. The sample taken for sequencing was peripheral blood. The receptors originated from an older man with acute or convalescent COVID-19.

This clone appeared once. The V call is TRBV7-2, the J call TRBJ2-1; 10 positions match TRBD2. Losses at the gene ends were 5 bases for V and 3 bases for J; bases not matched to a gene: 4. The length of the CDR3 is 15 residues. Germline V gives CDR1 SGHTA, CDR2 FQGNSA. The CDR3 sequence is CASSSRTSGYNEQFF. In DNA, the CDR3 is TGTGCCAGCAGCAGTCGGACTAGCGGCTACAATGAGCAGTTCTTC.

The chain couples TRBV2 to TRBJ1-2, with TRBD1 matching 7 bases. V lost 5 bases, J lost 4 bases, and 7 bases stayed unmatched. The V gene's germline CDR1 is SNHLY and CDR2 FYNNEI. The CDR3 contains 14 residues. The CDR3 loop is CASSHNTGVYGYTF. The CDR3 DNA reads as TGTGCCAGCAGTCATAATACAGGGGTCTATGGCTACACCTTC.

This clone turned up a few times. Here the CDR3 reads CATSRVSGARNTEAFF. The CDR3 coding sequence is TGTGCCACCAGCAGAGTTTCAGGGGCCCGGAACACTGAAGCTTTCTTT. V is TRBV15 and J is TRBJ1-1; D perhaps matches TRBD1 (6 bases). This CDR3 is built from 16 residues. CDR1 and CDR2 (germline): LNHNV, YYDKDF (reference sequence). Between the trimmed V and J ends, which lost 1 base and 1 base, there was a span of 13 bases.

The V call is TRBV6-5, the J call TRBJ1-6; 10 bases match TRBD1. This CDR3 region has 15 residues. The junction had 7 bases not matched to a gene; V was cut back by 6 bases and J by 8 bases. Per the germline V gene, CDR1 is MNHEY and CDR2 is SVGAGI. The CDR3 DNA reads TGTGCCAGCAGCATTGACAGGGGGCCGGATTCACCCCTCCACTTT. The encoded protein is CASSIDRGPDSPLHF.

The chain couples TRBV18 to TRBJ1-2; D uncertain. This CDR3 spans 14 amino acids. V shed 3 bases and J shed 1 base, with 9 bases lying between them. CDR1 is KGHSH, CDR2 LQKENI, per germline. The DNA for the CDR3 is TGTGCCAGCTCACCCCCGGTATTTAACTATGGCTACACCTTC. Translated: CASSPPVFNYGYTF.

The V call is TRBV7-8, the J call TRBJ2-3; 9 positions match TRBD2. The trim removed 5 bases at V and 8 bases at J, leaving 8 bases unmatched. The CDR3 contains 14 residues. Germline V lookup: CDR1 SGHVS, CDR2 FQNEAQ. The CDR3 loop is CASSQTAGGVTQYF. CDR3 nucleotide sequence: TGTGCCAGCAGCCAAACTGCGGGAGGGGTTACGCAGTATTTT.

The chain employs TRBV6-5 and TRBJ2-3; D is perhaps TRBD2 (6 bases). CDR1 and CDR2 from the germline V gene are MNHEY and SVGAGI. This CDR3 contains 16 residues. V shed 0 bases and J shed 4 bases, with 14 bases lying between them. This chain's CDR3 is CASSYSTGSGSDTQYF. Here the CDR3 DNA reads TGTGCCAGCAGTTACTCGACCGGGAGTGGGTCAGATACGCAGTATTTT.

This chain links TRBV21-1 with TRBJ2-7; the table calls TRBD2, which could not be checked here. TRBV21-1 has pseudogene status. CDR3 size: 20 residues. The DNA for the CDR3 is TGTGCCAGCAGCAAAGAGCCCGCTAGCGGGGGGATCGCTAAGTCCTACGAGCAGTACTTC. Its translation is CASSKEPASGGIAKSYEQYF.

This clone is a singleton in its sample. The CDR3 DNA is TGTGCCAGCAGCCAGGGTACAGCGAACACTGAAGCTTTCTTT. Translating gives CASSQGTANTEAFF. V and J are TRBV3-1 (or the pseudogene TRBV3-2) and TRBJ1-1; no reliable D call. CDR3 length equals 14 residues. V dropped 3 bases and J dropped 1 base, with 9 bases sitting between them. CDR1 and CDR2 from the germline V gene are LGHDT and YNNKEL (reference sequence).

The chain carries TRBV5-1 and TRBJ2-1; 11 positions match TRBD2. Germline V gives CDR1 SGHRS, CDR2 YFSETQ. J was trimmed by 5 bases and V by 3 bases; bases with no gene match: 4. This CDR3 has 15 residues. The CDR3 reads CASSSTSGTHNEQFF. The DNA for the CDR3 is TGCGCCAGCAGCTCGACTAGCGGGACTCACAATGAGCAGTTCTTC.

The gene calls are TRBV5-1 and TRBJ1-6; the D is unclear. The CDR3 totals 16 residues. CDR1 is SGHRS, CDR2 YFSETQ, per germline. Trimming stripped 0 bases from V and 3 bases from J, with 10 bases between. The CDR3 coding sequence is TGCGCCAGCAGCTTGGGCATGGCAGACTATAATTCACCCCTCCACTTT. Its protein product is CASSLGMADYNSPLHF.

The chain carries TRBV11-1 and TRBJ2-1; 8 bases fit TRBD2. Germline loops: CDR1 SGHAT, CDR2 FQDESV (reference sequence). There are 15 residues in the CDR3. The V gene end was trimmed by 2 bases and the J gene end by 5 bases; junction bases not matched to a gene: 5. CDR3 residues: CASSLFGTRNNEQFF. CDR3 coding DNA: TGTGCCAGCAGCTTATTTGGGACTAGGAACAATGAGCAGTTCTTC. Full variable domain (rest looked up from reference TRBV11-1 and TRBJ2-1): EAEVAQSPRYKITEKSQAVAFWCDPISGHATLYWYRQILGQGPELLVQFQDESVVDDSQLPKDRFSAERLKGVDSTLKIQPAELGDSAMYLCASSLFGTRNNEQFFGPGTRLTVL.

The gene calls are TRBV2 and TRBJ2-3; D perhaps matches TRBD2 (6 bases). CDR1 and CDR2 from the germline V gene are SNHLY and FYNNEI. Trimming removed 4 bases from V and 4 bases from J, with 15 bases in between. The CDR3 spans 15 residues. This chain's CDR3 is CASSGGGAGADTQYF. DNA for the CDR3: TGTGCCAGCAGTGGTGGCGGGGCCGGGGCAGATACGCAGTATTTT.